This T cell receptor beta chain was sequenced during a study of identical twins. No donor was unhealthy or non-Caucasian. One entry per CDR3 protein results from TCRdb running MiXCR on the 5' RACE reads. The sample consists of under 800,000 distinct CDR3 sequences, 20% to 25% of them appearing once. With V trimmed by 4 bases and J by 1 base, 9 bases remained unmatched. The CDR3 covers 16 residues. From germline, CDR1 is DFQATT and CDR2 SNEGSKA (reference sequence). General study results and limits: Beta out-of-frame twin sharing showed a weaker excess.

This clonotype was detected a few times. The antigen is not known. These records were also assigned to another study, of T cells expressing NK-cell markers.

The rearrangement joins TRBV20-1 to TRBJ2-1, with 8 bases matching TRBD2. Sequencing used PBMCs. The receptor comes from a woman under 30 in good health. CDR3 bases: TGCAGTGCTAATCCGAGCGGGAGTACGTCCTACAATGAGCAGTTCTTC. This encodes CSANPSGSTSYNEQFF.